The 14 T cell receptor beta chains reported below all come from one sample, sequenced in a study of cytomegalovirus exposure and HLA in healthy donors. This PCR relied on a set of 60 Vbeta primers and 13 Jbeta primers. TCRdb keeps only in-frame clones here, not all; method: immunoSEQ multiplex PCR. The sample table sets out roughly 140,000 clones. What was sequenced was PBMCs. These receptors originate from a male donor in good health and CMV-seronegative.

This chain uses TRBV7-2 with TRBJ2-3; tentative D call: TRBD1 (6 bases). Trimming removed 5 bases from V and 0 bases from J, with 9 bases in between. Germline V gene lookup returns CDR1 SGHTA and CDR2 FQGNSA. The CDR3 sequence is 14 residues long. CDR3 in DNA: TGTGCCAGCAGCGGAACAGGGAGCACAGATACGCAGTATTTT. As protein: CASSGTGSTDTQYF. The whole variable domain, remainder taken from reference TRBV7-2 and TRBJ2-3, is GAGVSQSPSNKVTEKGKDVELRCDPISGHTALYWYRQSLGQGLEFLIYFQGNSAPDKSGLPSDRFSAERTGGSVSTLTIQRTQQEDSAVYLCASSGTGSTDTQYFGPGTRLTVL.

The J gene is TRBJ1-1, the V gene TRBV10-2; D remains ambiguous. From germline, CDR1 is WSHSY and CDR2 SAAADI. The CDR3 runs to 14 residues. V gave up 5 bases and J gave up 0 bases, with 10 bases separating them. CDR3 sequence reads: CASSHAVMNTEAFF. The DNA of the CDR3 is TGCGCCAGCAGTCATGCAGTCATGAACACTGAAGCTTTCTTT.

The chain employs TRBV6-1 and TRBJ2-5; 9 bases fit TRBD1. This CDR3 is built from 14 residues. CDR1 and CDR2 from the germline V gene are MNHNS and SASEGT. V shed 8 bases and J 5 bases; nucleotides not matched to a gene: 9. The CDR3 region has the DNA TGTGCCAGCTCCGTATACAGGGGGCGGGAGACCCAGTACTTC. Translating gives CASSVYRGRETQYF.

The chain carries TRBV28 and TRBJ2-5; 12 nucleotides line up with TRBD1. The junction had 9 bases not matched to a gene; V was cut back by 5 bases and J by 5 bases. The CDR3 is 16 amino acids. From germline, CDR1 is MDHEN and CDR2 SYDVKM. Here the CDR3 reads CASSITGTGGWETQYF. CDR3 sequence (DNA): TGTGCCAGCAGTATAACCGGGACAGGGGGCTGGGAGACCCAGTACTTC.

The chain employs TRBV6-5 and TRBJ2-5, with D uncertain. The CDR3 sequence is 12 residues long. CDR1 MNHEY and CDR2 SVGAGI come from the germline V gene. V dropped 6 bases and J dropped 7 bases, with 12 bases sitting between them. As DNA, the CDR3 is TGTGCCAGCAGAGCCCCCGGGTGGACCCAGTACTTC. As protein: CASRAPGWTQYF.

The chain links TRBV18 to TRBJ2-2; TRBD1 aligns across 7 bases. Germline loops: CDR1 KGHSH, CDR2 LQKENI. This CDR3 region has 15 residues. With V trimmed by 5 bases and J by 5 bases, 8 bases remained unmatched. The CDR3 region has the DNA TGTGCCAGCTCATATAAGACAGGGCGGACCGGGGAGCTGTTTTTT. This translates into CASSYKTGRTGELFF.

In DNA, the CDR3 is TGTGCCAGCAGCCCGGGGACAGGGCACACCGGGGAGCTGTTTTTT. Translated: CASSPGTGHTGELFF. The rearrangement links TRBV7-8 to TRBJ2-2; 9 nucleotides line up with TRBD1. The junction had 4 bases not matched to a gene; V was cut back by 5 bases and J by 3 bases. The germline V gene has CDR1 SGHVS and CDR2 FQNEAQ. The CDR3 runs to 15 residues.

The rearrangement joins TRBV28 to TRBJ2-5; no reliable D call. The germline V gene has CDR1 MDHEN and CDR2 SYDVKM. Between the trimmed V and J ends, which lost 5 bases and 5 bases, there was a span of 6 bases. The CDR3 has 11 residues. This chain's CDR3 is CASSVRETQYF. The CDR3 coding sequence is TGTGCCAGCAGTGTCCGGGAGACCCAGTACTTC.

CDR3 DNA sequence: TGCGCCAGCAGCCTCCAGGGGAGTCCGAACACCGGGGAGCTGTTTTTT. Translating gives CASSLQGSPNTGELFF. This chain links TRBV5-1 with TRBJ2-2, with a possible D match to TRBD1 (6 bases). Trimming left V 4 bases short and J 0 bases short, with 13 bases between. The CDR3 extends over 16 amino acids. CDR1 and CDR2 (germline): SGHRS, YFSETQ.

This chain's CDR3 is CASNSGTERRSPLHF. The CDR3 DNA reads TGTGCCAGTAACTCCGGGACAGAAAGAAGATCACCCCTCCACTTT. The rearrangement uses TRBV19 and TRBJ1-6, with 7 bases matching TRBD1. Germline loops: CDR1 LNHDA, CDR2 SQIVND (reference sequence). The V and J ends lost 7 bases and 10 bases, in that order; junction bases with no gene match: 13. The CDR3 has 15 amino acids.

The chain carries TRBV6-4 and TRBJ2-1; 10 positions match TRBD1. The CDR3 contains 14 residues. V gave up 2 bases and J gave up 8 bases; unmatched junction bases: 3. Germline V gives CDR1 MRHNA, CDR2 SNTAGT. The CDR3 region is CASSDRQGAYEQFF. The CDR3 DNA sequence: TGTGCCAGCAGTGACAGACAGGGGGCCTATGAGCAGTTCTTC.

The chain is built from TRBV30 and TRBJ1-5; D is unclear. The CDR3 contains 13 residues. Between the trimmed V and J ends, which lost 1 base and 5 bases, there was a span of 9 bases. Germline V CDR1 and CDR2: GTSNPN, SVGIG (reference sequence). CDR3 nucleotide sequence: TGTGCCTGGAGTGACGGTCGAGATCAGCCCCAGCATTTT. It encodes CAWSDGRDQPQHF.

V and J are TRBV19 and TRBJ2-7; a possible D gene is TRBD2 (5 bases). Trimming took 1 base from V and 5 from J, leaving 15 bases between them. CDR1 and CDR2 from the germline V gene are LNHDA and SQIVND (reference sequence). This CDR3 contains 15 residues. DNA of the CDR3: TGTGCCAGTAGTATAGGGTTTGGAGGTACGGACGAGCAGTACTTC. Translated: CASSIGFGGTDEQYF.

This sequence joins TRBV18 and TRBJ2-7; 8 nucleotides agree with TRBD2. V lost 2 bases to trimming and J lost 1 base; unmatched junction nucleotides: 7. The CDR3 loop spans 16 amino acids. Per the germline V gene, CDR1 is KGHSH and CDR2 is LQKENI. The CDR3 here is CASSPEAGGKSYEQYF. The CDR3 region has the DNA TGTGCCAGCTCACCAGAGGCGGGAGGAAAATCCTACGAGCAGTACTTC.